The TCR beta chain under discussion was sequenced for a study of blood T cell repertoires in COVID-19. The table came from immunoSEQ multiplex PCR; TCRdb's copy has only in-frame clones and leaves some out. The sample includes a few hundred thousand clones, roughly 83% of them seen just once. The CDR3 has 13 residues. V lost 3 bases, J lost 5 bases, and 13 bases lay in between. Germline values: CDR1 DFQATT, CDR2 SNEGSKA (reference sequence). The gene calls are TRBV20-1 and TRBJ2-5; tentative D call: TRBD2 (6 bases). Sequenced: peripheral blood. This TCR was recovered from a woman in her fifties or sixties with acute or convalescent COVID-19. The CDR3 is CSASSGVGETQYF. The CDR3 coding sequence is TGCAGTGCTAGTTCGGGGGTTGGGGAGACCCAGTACTTC.